One sample yielded the 18 T cell receptor beta chains listed below, sequenced in a study of cytomegalovirus exposure and HLA in healthy donors. The primer mix had 60 Vbeta and 13 Jbeta primers. TCRdb's copy holds only in-frame clones and misses some; the assay was immunoSEQ multiplex PCR. The data contain over 150,000 clones, roughly four fifths of them singletons. The sequencing input was PBMCs. Receptors originate from a man between 60 and 75 years old in good health and CMV-seronegative.

CDR3 sequence (DNA): TGCGCCAGCAGCGGACGGACAGGGGAGACCGGGGAGCTGTTTTTT. The encoded protein is CASSGRTGETGELFF. The chain is built from TRBV5-1 and TRBJ2-2; TRBD1 agrees at 9 bases. From germline, CDR1 is SGHRS and CDR2 YFSETQ. The CDR3 has 15 residues. Trimming removed 4 bases from V and 5 bases from J; junction bases left unmatched: 6.

This clone appeared a few times. The V and J genes are TRBV27 and TRBJ2-1, with 7 bases matching TRBD2. There are 14 residues in the CDR3. V lost 3 bases, J lost 2 bases, and 1 base stayed unmatched. CDR1 and CDR2 from the germline V gene are MNHEY and SMNVEV (reference sequence). The CDR3 DNA follows: TGTGCCAGCAGTTTCGGGGGGACCTACAATGAGCAGTTCTTC. Translation gives CASSFGGTYNEQFF.

This clone was counted a few times. The chain links TRBV9 to TRBJ2-1; D is possibly TRBD2 (5 bases). Germline V gene data show CDR1 as SGDLS and CDR2 as YYNGEE. The CDR3 is 15 residues long. With 0 bases removed from V and 2 bases from J, the gap between germline ends came to 9 bases. For the CDR3, the DNA is TGTGCCAGCAGCGTAGGGGCTAGCCCCTACAATGAGCAGTTCTTC. It specifies CASSVGASPYNEQFF.

The V gene is TRBV5-4, the J gene TRBJ1-1; no reliable D call. The V gene's germline CDR1 is SGHNT and CDR2 YYREEE (reference sequence). The CDR3 spans 14 residues. V was clipped by 0 bases and J by 6 bases, with 12 bases between them. The CDR3 DNA sequence: TGTGCCAGCAGCTTGGGGGATCTCGGGGCTGAAGCTTTCTTT. Translated, it gives CASSLGDLGAEAFF.

V is TRBV7-2 and J is TRBJ2-3, with 10 bases identical to TRBD2. The germline V gene has CDR1 SGHTA and CDR2 FQGNSA. V shed 5 bases, J shed 10 bases, and the junction held 15 bases outside the gene matches. This CDR3 region has 16 residues. CDR3 in amino acids: CASSQGLAGEGAAQYF. CDR3 DNA: TGTGCCAGCAGCCAAGGGCTAGCGGGAGAAGGGGCAGCGCAGTATTTT.

The V gene is TRBV7-2, the J gene TRBJ2-6, with TRBD1 matching 8 bases. The V gene's germline CDR1 is SGHTA and CDR2 FQGNSA. The CDR3 contains 18 residues. V shed 1 base, J shed 0 bases, and the junction held 5 bases outside the gene matches. CDR3 in amino acids: CASSLDTTGVSGANVLTF. The CDR3, as DNA: TGTGCCAGCAGCTTAGACACGACAGGGGTCTCTGGGGCCAACGTCCTGACTTTC.

The chain combines TRBV2 with TRBJ1-2; D possibly corresponds to TRBD1 (5 bases). CDR3 length equals 15 residues. Trimming removed 0 bases at V and 3 bases at J, with 11 bases between. Germline loops: CDR1 SNHLY, CDR2 FYNNEI. CDR3 amino acids: CASSEALLGHYGYTF. The CDR3 DNA sequence: TGTGCCAGCAGTGAAGCGCTTTTGGGGCACTATGGCTACACCTTC.

The table lists this clone with a count of one. V gene TRBV7-2 combines with J gene TRBJ1-2; a possible D gene is TRBD1 (5 bases). The length of the CDR3 is 12 residues. In germline, CDR1 is SGHTA, CDR2 FQGNSA. V lost 5 bases to trimming and J lost 4 bases, with 8 bases between them. CDR3 region: CASSPGGYGYTF. The CDR3 DNA is TGTGCCAGCAGCCCCGGGGGCTATGGCTACACCTTC.

This clone has a handful of counts. V usage is TRBV10-1 and J usage is TRBJ2-2; possible D gene TRBD1, 6 bases. Germline CDR1 reads WNHNN; CDR2 reads SYGVQD (reference sequence). The CDR3 consists of 16 residues. The germline V and J ends were trimmed by 6 bases and 0 bases, with 14 bases remaining between them. Here the CDR3 DNA reads TGCGCCAGCAGCTTTACGGGACACGCGAACACCGGGGAGCTGTTTTTT. Translation: CASSFTGHANTGELFF.

This clone was counted a few times. The chain joins TRBV30 to TRBJ1-1; D not resolved. V lost 1 base and J 1 base, leaving 10 bases between the germline ends. Germline V gene sequence: CDR1 GTSNPN, CDR2 SVGIG (reference sequence). The CDR3 is made up of 14 amino acids. CDR3 protein: CAWSDSSGNTEAFF. The CDR3 DNA is TGTGCCTGGAGTGATTCTTCGGGGAACACTGAAGCTTTCTTT.

The chain combines TRBV29-1 with TRBJ2-5; maybe TRBD2 (6 bases). The CDR3 has 13 residues. V was shortened by 5 bases and J by 1 base, with 11 bases between the two germline ends. Germline V lookup: CDR1 SQVTM, CDR2 ANQGSEA. CDR3: CSVFGGTQETQYF. The CDR3 nucleotides read TGCAGCGTTTTTGGGGGGACCCAAGAGACCCAGTACTTC.

The CDR3 spells CASSGPGQGTYEQYF. In DNA, the CDR3 is TGTGCCAGCAGTGGACCGGGACAGGGTACCTACGAGCAGTACTTC. This chain joins TRBV2 and TRBJ2-5; TRBD1 matches 9 bases. The J call is in doubt because the DNA end fits TRBJ2-7 better. This CDR3 region has 15 residues. CDR1 and CDR2 from the germline V gene are SNHLY and FYNNEI.

Details on this clone: Other DNA sequences in this sample translate to the same CDR3. This sequence joins TRBV19 and TRBJ1-1, with D perhaps matching TRBD1 (5 bases). This CDR3 is built from 13 residues. Trimming pared 4 bases from V and 1 base from J, leaving 7 bases between. CDR1 is LNHDA, CDR2 SQIVND, per germline (reference sequence). CDR3 amino acids: CASSTTGNTEAFF. CDR3 coding DNA: TGTGCCAGTAGTACAACAGGGAACACTGAAGCTTTCTTT.

CDR3 amino acids: CASSRVQGARDQPQHF. The CDR3 DNA reads as TGTGCCAGCAGCCGCGTACAGGGGGCGAGAGATCAGCCCCAGCATTTT. V and J are TRBV7-9 and TRBJ1-5, with 9 bases that match TRBD1. The length of the CDR3 is 16 residues. V shed 5 bases and J 5 bases; nucleotides not matched to a gene: 10. Per the germline V gene, CDR1 is SEHNR and CDR2 is FQNEAQ (reference sequence).

The chain joins TRBV27 to TRBJ1-2, with D unresolved. Germline CDR1 is MNHEY and CDR2 is SMNVEV (reference sequence). Trimming stripped 5 bases from V and 4 bases from J, with 17 bases between. This CDR3 spans 15 amino acids. CDR3 in amino acids: CASSRKTGLGYGYTF. The CDR3 DNA reads TGTGCCAGCAGTAGAAAAACGGGGTTAGGCTATGGCTACACCTTC.

CDR3 DNA sequence: TGTGCCAGCAGCGCCATACAGGGGGCACGAGAGACCCAGTACTTC. It codes for CASSAIQGARETQYF. The V and J genes are TRBV7-3 and TRBJ2-5, with 9 bases lining up with TRBD1. Per germline, CDR1 SGHTA and CDR2 FQGTGA. The CDR3 has 15 residues. With V trimmed by 5 bases and J by 4 bases, 8 bases remained unmatched.

This clone was seen more than once but under ten times. The junction shows a germline mismatch at one end, possibly a read error. The chain links TRBV7-9 to TRBJ2-5; 9 nucleotides align to TRBD1. CDR1 is SEHNR and CDR2 is FQNEAQ in the germline V gene (reference sequence). The CDR3 consists of 15 residues. The CDR3 nucleotides are TGTTCCAGCAGCTTTGGAGGACAGGGGTGGGAGACCCAGTACTTC. This codes for CSSSFGGQGWETQYF.

This chain links TRBV29-1 with TRBJ2-7; 7 bases match TRBD1. Germline V lookup: CDR1 SQVTM, CDR2 ANQGSEA. This CDR3 spans 14 amino acids. V lost 1 base, J lost 3 bases, and 6 bases stayed unmatched. In DNA form, the CDR3 reads TGCAGCGTTGAAGTTCACAGGGGTAGCTACGAGCAGTACTTC. This translates into CSVEVHRGSYEQYF.